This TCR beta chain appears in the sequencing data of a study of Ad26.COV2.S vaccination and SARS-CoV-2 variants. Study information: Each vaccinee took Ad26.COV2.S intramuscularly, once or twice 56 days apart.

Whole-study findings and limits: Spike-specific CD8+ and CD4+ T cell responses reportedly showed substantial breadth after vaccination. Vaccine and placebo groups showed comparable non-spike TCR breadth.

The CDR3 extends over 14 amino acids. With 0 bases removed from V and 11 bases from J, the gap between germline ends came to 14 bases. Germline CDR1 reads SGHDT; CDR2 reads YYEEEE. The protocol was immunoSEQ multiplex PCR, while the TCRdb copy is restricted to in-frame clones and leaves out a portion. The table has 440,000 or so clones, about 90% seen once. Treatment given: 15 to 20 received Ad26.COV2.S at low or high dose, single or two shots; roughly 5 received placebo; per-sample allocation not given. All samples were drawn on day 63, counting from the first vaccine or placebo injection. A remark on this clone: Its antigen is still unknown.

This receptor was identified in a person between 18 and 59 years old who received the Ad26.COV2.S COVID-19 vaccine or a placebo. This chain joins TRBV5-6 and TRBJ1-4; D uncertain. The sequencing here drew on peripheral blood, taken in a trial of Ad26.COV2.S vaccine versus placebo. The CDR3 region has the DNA TGTGCCAGCAGCTTGGACCTCTCGGGAGGGAAACTGTTTTTT. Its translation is CASSLDLSGGKLFF.